This entry concerns a single TCR beta chain. Its antigen is as yet unknown. This sample was included in a study of cytomegalovirus exposure and HLA in healthy donors. The donors were in the 120-subject validation cohort; that cohort was separate from the roughly 700-subject first cohort. General study points: Cytomegalovirus status was reportedly diagnosed by the classifier with high sensitivity and specificity. Three CMV-associated chains proved CMV antigen-specific in vitro.

Profiled with immunoSEQ multiplex PCR; TCRdb holds only in-frame clones, not every one. The sample lists fewer than 350,000 clones; around nine tenths were seen once. Trimming took off 4 bases at V and 0 bases at J, with 10 bases between the two ends. This CDR3 contains 14 residues. The germline CDR1 and CDR2 sequences are SQVTM and ANQGSEA. This sequence originates from a woman between 18 and 29 years old in good health and CMV-seronegative. What was sequenced was PBMCs. J is TRBJ1-5 and V is TRBV29-1; possible D gene TRBD1, 6 bases. The DNA of the CDR3 is TGCAGCGTTGGGGGGGGCGATAGCAATCAGCCCCAGCATTTT. Residues: CSVGGGDSNQPQHF.